This T cell receptor beta chain was identified in a study of T cells in Graves' hyperthyroidism and ophthalmopathy. The investigators amplified TCR beta CDR3 regions from RNA transcripts. RT-PCR in the first round (using the HTBI primer set) targeted the TCR CDR3. Each CDR3 protein is one row after TCRdb ran MiXCR on the multiplex PCR reads. The profile shows about 400,000 distinct CDR3 sequences, roughly 13% of them singletons. The CDR3 extends over 15 amino acids. Trimming took 6 bases from V and 12 from J, leaving 26 bases between them. Germline loops: CDR1 MDHEN, CDR2 SYDVKM. This clonotype appeared a few times. Patients were aged 18 to 65, had disease duration under 2 months, and had newly diagnosed hyperthyroidism. The study left out patients who had uncontrolled infection, other autoimmune disease, pregnancy or lactation. Clinicians diagnosed patients from clinical symptoms, serum thyroxine and TRAb, thyroid ultrasound and orbital computed tomography.

This chain joins TRBV28 and TRBJ1-2; D might be TRBD1 (5 bases). The clonotype was recovered from a woman younger than 30 with Graves' hyperthyroidism. Input material: blood. For the CDR3, the DNA is TGTGCCAGCAGCCGCCGGGGGACGGACGCTAGGGGCCACACCTTC. It encodes CASSRRGTDARGHTF.